This TCR beta chain stems from a study of fetal regulatory T cell absence and autoimmunity. Profiled with immunoSEQ multiplex PCR; TCRdb holds only in-frame clones, not every one. The sample consists of about 46,000 clones, about four fifths of them appearing once. Germline CDR1 GTSNPN, CDR2 SVGIG (reference sequence). This CDR3 is 15 amino acids long. Trimming took 4 bases from V and 2 from J, leaving 17 bases between them. Sequenced: cord blood. The rearrangement joins TRBV30 to TRBJ1-1, with D possibly TRBD1 on 6 matching bases. The source is a newborn boy with IPEX syndrome. The CDR3 here is CAWTGERGDNTEAFF. In DNA form, the CDR3 reads TGTGCCTGGACCGGGGAAAGGGGGGACAACACTGAAGCTTTCTTT.